Below, 30 T cell receptor beta chains from the same sample are listed, as sequenced in a study of cytomegalovirus exposure and HLA in healthy donors. 60 Vbeta and 13 Jbeta primers were used in PCR. This table comes from immunoSEQ multiplex PCR, and its TCRdb copy is limited to in-frame clones, with some not included. The sample has 130,000 or so clones, 70% to 85% seen once. What was sequenced was PBMCs. These receptors all stem from a man aged 40-49 years in good health and CMV-seronegative.

This chain connects TRBV29-1 to TRBJ2-7; D is perhaps TRBD2 (5 bases). The CDR3 sequence is 13 residues long. V was pared by 7 bases and J by 4 bases, with 17 bases between. The germline gives CDR1 SQVTM, CDR2 ANQGSEA. CDR3 loop: CSAAGQWGYEQYF. The CDR3 DNA is TGCAGCGCCGCGGGTCAGTGGGGTTACGAGCAGTACTTC.

The chain couples TRBV6-1 to TRBJ1-2; D uncertain. CDR3 length: 15 amino acids. V dropped 1 base and J dropped 1 base, with 10 bases sitting between them. The V gene's germline CDR1 is MNHNS and CDR2 SASEGT. This CDR3 is CASSEGIGVNYGYTF. The CDR3 DNA reads as TGTGCCAGCAGTGAAGGGATAGGAGTTAACTATGGCTACACCTTC.

This clone has a handful of counts. The chain combines TRBV5-1 with TRBJ2-7; possible D gene TRBD1, 6 bases. Germline CDR1 SGHRS, CDR2 YFSETQ. This CDR3 spans 13 amino acids. V was shortened by 5 bases and J by 3 bases, with 12 bases between the two germline ends. The CDR3: CASREQGGYEQYF. The DNA of the CDR3 is TGCGCCAGCAGAGAACAGGGTGGCTACGAGCAGTACTTC.

In this sample, this clone turned up a few times. The chain has TRBV5-8 and TRBJ2-7; D is unresolved. Trimming took off 1 base at V and 3 bases at J, with 8 bases between the two ends. Germline V gene data show CDR1 as SGHTS and CDR2 as YDEGEE. The CDR3 has 13 amino acids. The CDR3 region has the DNA TGTGCCAGCAGCTTGTCAAATCACTACGAGCAGTACTTC. It translates to CASSLSNHYEQYF.

Comments on this clone: Other DNA sequences of this sample code for an identical CDR3. The rearrangement links TRBV6-1 to TRBJ2-1; the match to TRBD2 covers 10 bases. The CDR3 is made up of 15 amino acids. Unmatched junction bases numbered 7, after V lost 6 bases and J lost 5 bases. Germline CDR1 reads MNHNS; CDR2 reads SASEGT. CDR3 in amino acids: CASSETSGSHNEQFF. The CDR3 DNA reads TGTGCCAGCAGCGAGACTAGCGGGTCCCACAATGAGCAGTTCTTC.

This clone was picked up one time. The chain is built from TRBV7-6 and TRBJ1-4; tentative D call: TRBD1 (6 bases). V shed 5 bases and J shed 3 bases, with 13 bases lying between them. The CDR3 loop spans 15 amino acids. CDR1 and CDR2 (germline): SGHVS, FNYEAQ. CDR3 amino acids: CASSPGGAANEKLFF. In DNA, the CDR3 is TGTGCCAGCAGCCCTGGGGGGGCGGCTAATGAAAAACTGTTTTTT.

This clone has more than one count but fewer than ten. The CDR3 DNA sequence: TGTGCCAGCGGGACTAGCGGAGAATCCGGAGATACGCAGTATTTT. Encoded protein: CASGTSGESGDTQYF. This chain links TRBV2 with TRBJ2-3; 11 bases align to TRBD2. This CDR3 spans 15 amino acids. The J segment lost 5 bases and the V segment lost 8 bases, leaving 9 bases of the junction unmatched. Per germline, CDR1 SNHLY and CDR2 FYNNEI. The entire variable domain, with the rest obtained from reference TRBV2 and TRBJ2-3, is as follows: EPEVTQTPSHQVTQMGQEVILRCVPISNHLYFYWYRQILGQKVEFLVSFYNNEISEKSEIFDDQFSVERPDGSNFTLKIRSTKLEDSAMYFCASGTSGESGDTQYFGPGTRLTVL.

This clone showed up just a few times. The gene calls are TRBV10-3 and TRBJ2-7; 7 bases line up with TRBD1. Germline lookup yields CDR1 ENHRY and CDR2 SYGVKD. The CDR3 totals 15 residues. Germline trimming cut 2 bases from V and 3 bases from J; bases unmatched to any gene: 7. The CDR3 loop is CAISERTGASYEQYF. The DNA for the CDR3 is TGTGCCATCAGTGAGCGGACAGGAGCTAGCTACGAGCAGTACTTC.

This chain joins TRBV5-1 and TRBJ2-7; a weak D match, TRBD2 (6 bases). Germline V gene lookup returns CDR1 SGHRS and CDR2 YFSETQ. The CDR3 covers 16 residues. Trimming pared 5 bases from V and 5 bases from J, leaving 23 bases between. In DNA form, the CDR3 reads TGCGCCAGCAGATTTACCCCGGATAGCGGCCGGGACGAGCAGTACTTC. As protein: CASRFTPDSGRDEQYF.

The chain combines TRBV9 with TRBJ2-2; D possibly corresponds to TRBD1 (6 bases). This CDR3 is 15 amino acids long. Germline values: CDR1 SGDLS, CDR2 YYNGEE. V lost 10 bases, J lost 2 bases, and 18 bases lay in between. CDR3 sequence: CASRGPTGNTGELFF. The CDR3 DNA reads TGTGCCTCCCGGGGTCCGACAGGAAACACCGGGGAGCTGTTTTTT.

The CDR3 sequence is CASSFMTSGASSYEQYF. CDR3 coding DNA: TGTGCCAGCAGTTTCATGACTAGCGGGGCAAGCTCCTACGAGCAGTACTTC. This rearrangement joins TRBV27 to TRBJ2-7, with 11 bases that match TRBD2. The V gene end was trimmed by 3 bases and the J gene end by 0 bases; junction bases not matched to a gene: 7. From germline, CDR1 is MNHEY and CDR2 SMNVEV (reference sequence). The CDR3 spans 17 residues.

The rearrangement uses TRBV28 and TRBJ1-1; 7 bases are shared with TRBD1. Germline-derived CDR1 and CDR2 are MDHEN and SYDVKM. CDR3 length: 15 amino acids. Trimming at V came to 6 bases and at J to 1 base, leaving 8 bases not matched to a gene. The CDR3 spells CASRPGDRENTEAFF. Written as DNA, the CDR3 is TGTGCCAGCAGGCCTGGTGACAGGGAGAACACTGAAGCTTTCTTT.

Regarding this clone: An end of the junction does not agree with germline; a read error may underlie this. The genes are TRBV7-9 and TRBJ1-6; TRBD1 is a possible D gene (5 bases). Germline V gene lookup returns CDR1 SEHNR and CDR2 FQNEAQ (reference sequence). The CDR3 length is 15 residues. The CDR3 is CSSSLGSGDNSPLHF. The CDR3 nucleotides are TGTTCCAGCAGCTTAGGATCGGGGGATAATTCACCCCTCCACTTT. The full variable domain, in which reference TRBV7-9 and TRBJ1-6 provide the parts outside the CDR3, is DTGVSQNPRHKITKRGQNVTFRCDPISEHNRLYWYRQTLGQGPEFLTYFQNEAQLEKSRLLSDRFSAERPKGSFSTLEIQRTEQGDSAMYLCSSSLGSGDNSPLHFGNGTRLTVT.

This clone was detected only a few times. This sequence joins TRBV10-2 and TRBJ1-6; 7 bases match TRBD1. The CDR3 runs 15 residues. The V gene's germline CDR1 is WSHSY and CDR2 SAAADI. The J segment lost 10 bases and the V segment lost 2 bases, leaving 8 bases of the junction unmatched. This CDR3 is CASSEITGAGSPLHF. Here the CDR3 DNA reads TGCGCCAGCAGTGAGATTACAGGGGCGGGATCACCCCTCCACTTT.

The chain uses TRBV21-1 and TRBJ1-4. TRBV21-1 is a pseudogene segment. The CDR3 consists of 16 residues. CDR3 region: CASSKGGGGEGEKLFF. CDR3 DNA: TGTGCCAGCAGCAAAGGGGGGGGAGGGGAGGGGGAAAAACTGTTTTTT.

The gene calls are TRBV5-1 and TRBJ2-3; D is perhaps TRBD1 (5 bases). V shed 0 bases and J shed 3 bases, with 11 bases lying between them. This CDR3 comprises 15 residues. Germline V gene sequence: CDR1 SGHRS, CDR2 YFSETQ. The DNA of the CDR3 is TGCGCCAGCAGCTTGGAACGCAGGGATACAGATACGCAGTATTTT. This gives the protein CASSLERRDTDTQYF.

The genes are TRBV5-5 and TRBJ2-5; the match to TRBD1 covers 8 bases. Looked up from germline, CDR1 is SGHKS and CDR2 is YYEKEE (reference sequence). The CDR3 covers 14 residues. V trimming: 0 bases; J trimming: 5 bases; junction bases outside the gene matches: 3. The DNA for the CDR3 is TGTGCCAGCAGCTTGGTACAGGGGGTGGAGACCCAGTACTTC. Translated, it gives CASSLVQGVETQYF. Filled out from reference TRBV5-5 and TRBJ2-5, the complete variable domain reads DAGVTQSPTHLIKTRGQQVTLRCSPISGHKSVSWYQQVLGQGPQFIFQYYEKEERGRGNFPDRFSARQFPNYSSELNVNALLLGDSALYLCASSLVQGVETQYFGPGTRLLVL.

The CDR3 spells CASSLEKNGVRYNEQFF. CDR3 coding DNA: TGTGCCAGCAGCTTAGAAAAGAACGGGGTTAGGTACAATGAGCAGTTCTTC. This rearrangement joins TRBV11-2 to TRBJ2-1; possibly TRBD2 for D (5 bases). The CDR3 contains 17 residues. CDR1 is SGHAT and CDR2 is FQNNGV in the germline V gene. V was trimmed by 0 bases and J by 4 bases, leaving 16 bases between them.

The chain combines TRBV5-1 with TRBJ2-7; the match to TRBD1 covers 7 bases. The germline V gene has CDR1 SGHRS and CDR2 YFSETQ. The junction had 4 bases not matched to a gene; V was cut back by 0 bases and J by 1 base. The CDR3 sequence is 15 residues long. The CDR3 nucleotides are TGCGCCAGCAGCTTGGGAGGGACAGAGTCCTACGAGCAGTACTTC. Amino acid sequence: CASSLGGTESYEQYF.

This chain joins TRBV6-1 and TRBJ2-1; possibly TRBD1 for D (6 bases). Germline V gene sequence: CDR1 MNHNS, CDR2 SASEGT. The CDR3 consists of 15 residues. Trimming took off 8 bases at V and 4 bases at J, with 18 bases between the two ends. The CDR3 sequence is CASASGTNLYNEQFF. In nucleotides, the CDR3 is TGTGCCAGCGCCTCCGGGACAAATCTTTACAATGAGCAGTTCTTC.

The V and J genes are TRBV7-6 and TRBJ1-5; maybe TRBD1 (5 bases). Germline V CDR1 and CDR2: SGHVS, FNYEAQ. The CDR3 loop spans 13 amino acids. Trimming pared 5 bases from V and 6 bases from J, leaving 11 bases between. CDR3 region: CASSPQGSQPQHF. The CDR3 DNA reads TGTGCCAGCAGCCCCCAGGGTAGTCAGCCCCAGCATTTT. The full variable domain, rest sourced from reference TRBV7-6 and TRBJ1-5, is GAGVSQSPRYKVTKRGQDVALRCDPISGHVSLYWYRQALGQGPEFLTYFNYEAQQDKSGLPNDRFSAERPEGSISTLTIQRTEQRDSAMYRCASSPQGSQPQHFGDGTRLSIL.

The J gene is TRBJ2-7, the V gene TRBV27; weak D call: TRBD2 (6 bases). The ends were cut back, 5 bases at V and 7 bases at J, with 12 bases in the middle. The CDR3 totals 12 residues. Germline V gene lookup returns CDR1 MNHEY and CDR2 SMNVEV (reference sequence). This CDR3 reads CASSPSGREQYF. For the CDR3, the DNA is TGTGCCAGCAGTCCGAGTGGGAGGGAGCAGTACTTC.

This clone has only one observation. The chain combines TRBV7-9 with TRBJ2-7; D is possibly TRBD1 (8 bases). Trimming removed 5 bases from V and 4 bases from J, with 21 bases in between. This CDR3 has 16 amino acids. The germline CDR1 and CDR2 sequences are SEHNR and FQNEAQ (reference sequence). The CDR3 loop is CASSPTITGGVYEQYF. As DNA, the CDR3 is TGTGCCAGCAGCCCTACCATTACAGGGGGGGTTTACGAGCAGTACTTC.

The rearrangement links TRBV5-5 to TRBJ1-6; D is unresolved. Per germline, CDR1 SGHKS and CDR2 YYEKEE (reference sequence). The CDR3 has 17 residues. The V gene lost 2 bases and the J gene lost 0 bases, with 12 bases spanning the gap. The CDR3 reads CASSFGTESSYNSPLHF. Written as DNA, the CDR3 is TGTGCCAGCAGCTTTGGAACAGAGAGCTCCTATAATTCACCCCTCCACTTT.

The rearrangement joins TRBV18 to TRBJ1-5; 8 bases map to TRBD1. Germline V gene data show CDR1 as KGHSH and CDR2 as LQKENI. The J segment lost 13 bases and the V segment lost 6 bases, leaving 5 bases of the junction unmatched. This CDR3 spans 11 amino acids. The CDR3, as DNA: TGTGCCAGCTCTCAGGACAGGGTGCAGCATTTT. Its protein is CASSQDRVQHF.

This chain uses TRBV28 with TRBJ2-7, with 8 bases that match TRBD2. V lost 5 bases and J lost 7; bases outside the gene matches: 19. Germline lookup yields CDR1 MDHEN and CDR2 SYDVKM. CDR3 length: 17 amino acids. The CDR3 here is CASSPPLTPGRVREQYF. The CDR3 DNA reads as TGTGCCAGCAGTCCACCGCTGACTCCCGGGAGGGTGAGGGAGCAGTACTTC.

This clone came up once. The chain combines TRBV13 with TRBJ2-7; 11 nucleotides align to TRBD2. This CDR3 comprises 15 residues. Trimming removed 4 bases from V and 2 bases from J; junction bases left unmatched: 4. Germline assignment: CDR1 PRHDT and CDR2 FYEKMQ (reference sequence). The CDR3 loop is CASSSGTSGAYEQYF. The DNA for the CDR3 is TGTGCCAGCAGCTCTGGGACTAGCGGAGCCTACGAGCAGTACTTC.

A few counts support this clone. This chain joins TRBV7-2 and TRBJ2-5; 10 bases line up with TRBD2. The CDR3 contains 17 residues. From germline, CDR1 is SGHTA and CDR2 FQGNSA. V trimming: 1 base; J trimming: 0 bases; junction bases outside the gene matches: 5. For the CDR3, the DNA is TGTGCCAGCAGCTTAGGGACTAGCGGCGTTTACCAAGAGACCCAGTACTTC. This codes for CASSLGTSGVYQETQYF.

The chain carries TRBV5-6 and TRBJ2-7, with 8 bases identical to TRBD1. CDR1 SGHDT and CDR2 YYEEEE come from the germline V gene. CDR3 length equals 15 residues. The junction had 4 bases not matched to a gene; V was cut back by 2 bases and J by 0 bases. CDR3 residues: CASSFGTGPSYEQYF. The DNA of the CDR3 is TGTGCCAGCAGCTTTGGGACAGGCCCCTCCTACGAGCAGTACTTC.

The J gene is TRBJ2-6, the V gene TRBV6-5, with a weak D call TRBD2 (6 bases). The germline gives CDR1 MNHEY, CDR2 SVGAGI. The CDR3 spans 15 residues. V lost 6 bases and J 2 bases, leaving 11 bases between the germline ends. Here the CDR3 reads CASSHWGAGANVLTF. The CDR3 DNA reads as TGTGCCAGCAGCCATTGGGGGGCTGGGGCCAACGTCCTGACTTTC.